This paragraph covers one T cell receptor beta chain sequence. Its matching antigen is unknown. The sample originates from a study of cytomegalovirus exposure and HLA in healthy donors. Study-level findings and limits: In a later analysis, several top co-occurrence clusters appeared linked to parvovirus B19, influenza, CMV and Epstein-Barr virus. Sequencing likely caused a cluster of highly shared sequence variants. The study designated some 180 TCR beta chains cytomegalovirus-associated.

The germline V gene encodes CDR1 SQVTM and CDR2 ANQGSEA. The CDR3 is 13 residues long. Trimming took off 7 bases at V and 0 bases at J, with 10 bases between the two ends. The PCR had 60 Vbeta and 13 Jbeta primers. Authors' analysis steps: About 80 million unique TCR beta chains, some 9.9 million of them shared, were counted by a later analysis. The method was immunoSEQ multiplex PCR; TCRdb's version includes in-frame clones alone and lacks a portion of them. V, J and clone size are taken as reported in that table, and D and trimming were inferred from the DNA itself. This listing includes 91,000 or so clones.

Material for sequencing was PBMCs. This TCR derives from a woman younger than 45 in good health and CMV-seronegative. The chain employs TRBV29-1 and TRBJ2-1, with a possible D match to TRBD2 (6 bases). This chain's CDR3 is CSGEESSYNEQFF. The DNA of the CDR3 is TGCAGCGGGGAGGAGAGCTCCTACAATGAGCAGTTCTTC.